What follows is one TCR beta chain and its context. What it binds is not known. Some clones are missing from TCRdb's copy, which holds only in-frame ones; the method was immunoSEQ multiplex PCR. The table shows approximately 210,000 clones, with approximately 90% occurring only once. Second doses at about 4 or about 12 weeks were pooled. Germline V gene sequence: CDR1 SGHRS, CDR2 YFSETQ. The V end was cut by 4 bases, the J end by 7 bases, with 17 bases between. The CDR3 runs to 14 residues. This specimen belongs to a study of T cell responses to AZD1222 COVID-19 vaccine. Findings of the study overall: Close to half of spike-specific TCRs reportedly recognize unmutated variant regions.

The chain recombines TRBV5-1 with TRBJ1-1, with a tentative D call TRBD1 (6 bases). The sequence came from an adult who received the AZD1222 COVID-19 vaccine. The starting material was peripheral blood, obtained 28 days after the second AZD1222 dose. The CDR3: CASSVGTGSVEAFF. The CDR3 bases are TGCGCCAGCAGCGTAGGCACAGGGAGTGTTGAAGCTTTCTTT.